The 17 T cell receptor beta chains listed next were all sequenced from one sample in a study of CD8 T cells in ankylosing spondylitis. Broader study findings: Ankylosing spondylitis blood seemed to carry a telltale TCR beta motif made of under ten highly homologous variants.

TCRdb reprocessed the 5' RACE reads with MiXCR, giving one entry per CDR3 protein. The data contain 500,000 to 550,000 distinct CDR3 sequences, over 9.5% of them seen just once; the ten biggest clones take up almost 7%. These receptors lack a known antigen. The source material was blood, either unsorted or a sorted T cell fraction (not recorded which). The origin of the receptors is a male donor with ankylosing spondylitis.

This clonotype was seen only a few times. The chain recombines TRBV15 with TRBJ2-5; D is unclear. The V end was cut by 1 base, the J end by 5 bases, with 11 bases between. The CDR3 has 14 amino acids. In germline, CDR1 is LNHNV, CDR2 YYDKDF (reference sequence). The CDR3, as DNA: TGTGCCACCAGCAGAGGTATTAATTTGGAGACCCAGTACTTC. This translates into CATSRGINLETQYF.

The chain links TRBV27 to TRBJ2-7, with no clear D. V dropped 2 bases and J dropped 12 bases, with 20 bases sitting between them. CDR3 size: 14 residues. Germline values: CDR1 MNHEY, CDR2 SMNVEV (reference sequence). The CDR3 is CASSLDLYGSPTYV. The CDR3 DNA reads TGTGCCAGCAGTTTAGATCTTTATGGCAGTCCCACGTACGTC.

The V gene is TRBV7-2, the J gene TRBJ2-2; weak D call: TRBD2 (6 bases). V was trimmed by 2 bases and J by 4 bases, leaving 17 bases between them. Germline-derived CDR1 and CDR2 are SGHTA and FQGNSA. The CDR3 covers 17 residues. This CDR3 is CASSLKQGGIGTGELFF. Written as DNA, the CDR3 is TGTGCCAGCAGCTTAAAGCAGGGCGGGATAGGCACCGGGGAGCTGTTTTTT. The full variable domain, with the rest looked up from reference TRBV7-2 and TRBJ2-2, is GAGVSQSPSNKVTEKGKDVELRCDPISGHTALYWYRQSLGQGLEFLIYFQGNSAPDKSGLPSDRFSAERTGGSVSTLTIQRTQQEDSAVYLCASSLKQGGIGTGELFFGEGSRLTVL.

This clonotype was counted only a few times. The chain uses TRBV28 and TRBJ2-7; a possible D gene is TRBD2 (6 bases). This CDR3 is built from 14 residues. Germline loops: CDR1 MDHEN, CDR2 SYDVKM. V dropped 4 bases and J dropped 3 bases, with 13 bases sitting between them. This CDR3 reads CASSSGEPLYEQYF. The CDR3 DNA reads as TGTGCCAGCAGTTCGGGGGAACCCCTCTACGAGCAGTACTTC.

This clonotype was picked up one time. The genes are TRBV5-4 and TRBJ2-1; TRBD2 agrees at 16 bases. V was pared by 5 bases and J by 9 bases, with 5 bases of the junction left unmatched. Germline V gene sequence: CDR1 SGHNT, CDR2 YYREEE (reference sequence). This CDR3 contains 15 residues. CDR3 bases: TGTGCCAGCAGACCGGGACTAGCGGGAGGGATTGAGCAGTTCTTC. This codes for CASRPGLAGGIEQFF.

This clonotype occurred a few times. The gene calls are TRBV12-3 or TRBV12-4 and TRBJ2-3, with TRBD2 matching 7 bases. The CDR3 loop spans 15 amino acids. V trimming: 5 bases; J trimming: 2 bases; junction bases outside the gene matches: 7. Written as DNA, the CDR3 is TGTGCCAGCAGTCCCCCTAGCGGTATCACAGATACGCAGTATTTT. Residues: CASSPPSGITDTQYF.

V usage is TRBV24-1 and J usage is TRBJ2-3; 8 nucleotides line up with TRBD2. Germline CDR1 reads KGHDR; CDR2 reads SFDVKD. The junction had 9 bases not matched to a gene; V was cut back by 4 bases and J by 1 base. This CDR3 spans 17 amino acids. CDR3 in amino acids: CATSDLVAGGGTDTQYF. The CDR3 DNA follows: TGTGCCACCAGTGACCTCGTGGCGGGAGGAGGCACAGATACGCAGTATTTT.

This clonotype was recorded a few times. The chain combines TRBV11-2 with TRBJ2-7; tentatively, D is TRBD2 (6 bases). The length of the CDR3 is 16 residues. Per the germline V gene, CDR1 is SGHAT and CDR2 is FQNNGV. V dropped 5 bases and J dropped 1 base, with 18 bases sitting between them. The CDR3 sequence is CASSMEGSGGSYEQYF. CDR3 sequence (DNA): TGTGCCAGCAGCATGGAGGGCTCGGGCGGGTCCTACGAGCAGTACTTC.

The chain employs TRBV20-1 and TRBJ2-3; 7 positions match TRBD2. With 6 bases clipped from V and 0 bases from J, the junction kept 12 bases outside the gene matches. Germline-derived CDR1 and CDR2 are DFQATT and SNEGSKA (reference sequence). This CDR3 has 16 residues. The CDR3 DNA is TGCAGTGCCCTTCCCGGCGGTAGCGGGAGCACAGATACGCAGTATTTT. It codes for CSALPGGSGSTDTQYF.

This rearrangement joins TRBV18 to TRBJ2-5, with D perhaps given as TRBD1 or TRBD2 (5 bases each). The CDR3 contains 14 residues. V lost 3 bases and J lost 4, with 12 bases in between. Germline lookup yields CDR1 KGHSH and CDR2 LQKENI. The CDR3 bases are TGTGCCAGCTCACCCTCCCCAGGGACAGAGACCCAGTACTTC. The encoded protein is CASSPSPGTETQYF. Supplemented by reference TRBV18 and TRBJ2-5, the full variable domain reads NAGVMQNPRHLVRRRGQEARLRCSPMKGHSHVYWYRQLPEEGLKFMVYLQKENIIDESGMPKERFSAEFPKEGPSILRIQQVVRGDSAAYFCASSPSPGTETQYFGPGTRLLVL.

The CDR3: CSASQYPGELFF. The CDR3 DNA follows: TGCAGTGCTAGTCAATACCCCGGGGAGCTGTTTTTT. The chain joins TRBV20-1 to TRBJ2-2, with D hard to call. V lost 3 bases, J lost 6 bases, and 8 bases lay in between. The length of the CDR3 is 12 residues. CDR1 DFQATT and CDR2 SNEGSKA come from the germline V gene (reference sequence).

The chain links TRBV2 to TRBJ2-7; TRBD1 agrees at 9 bases. V lost 11 bases, J lost 3 bases, and 8 bases stayed unmatched. Germline V gene sequence: CDR1 SNHLY, CDR2 FYNNEI. The CDR3 spans 13 residues. The CDR3 DNA sequence: TGTGCCTACCTCGGGACAGGGTTCTACGAGCAGTACTTC. Its translation is CAYLGTGFYEQYF.

This clonotype was recorded at least ten times. The chain recombines TRBV9 with TRBJ1-5; D is unclear. The CDR3 extends over 14 amino acids. V lost 0 bases to trimming and J lost 4 bases, with 8 bases between them. Germline V gene sequence: CDR1 SGDLS, CDR2 YYNGEE. The CDR3 DNA reads TGTGCCAGCAGCGTAGCGGTGGTAAATCAGCCCCAGCATTTT. It encodes CASSVAVVNQPQHF.

The chain is built from TRBV4-1 and TRBJ2-2; D is perhaps TRBD2 (5 bases). Per germline, CDR1 MGHRA and CDR2 YSYEKL. V was cut by 4 bases and J by 6 bases, with 15 bases left in between. The CDR3 consists of 15 residues. DNA of the CDR3: TGCGCCAGCAGCCGAGGGTCTGTTGGGCCCGGGGAGCTGTTTTTT. Its translation is CASSRGSVGPGELFF.

At least ten counts were recorded for this clonotype. The gene calls are TRBV5-5 and TRBJ1-4; D is possibly TRBD1 (5 bases). The germline V gene encodes CDR1 SGHKS and CDR2 YYEKEE (reference sequence). The CDR3 is 16 residues long. The V gene lost 5 bases and the J gene lost 0 bases, with 14 bases spanning the gap. CDR3 region: CASSSGPGATNEKLFF. CDR3 sequence (DNA): TGTGCCAGCAGTTCGGGACCGGGAGCAACTAATGAAAAACTGTTTTTT. The whole variable domain, filled in from reference TRBV5-5 and TRBJ1-4, reads DAGVTQSPTHLIKTRGQQVTLRCSPISGHKSVSWYQQVLGQGPQFIFQYYEKEERGRGNFPDRFSARQFPNYSSELNVNALLLGDSALYLCASSSGPGATNEKLFFGSGTQLSVL.

Worth noting for this clonotype: Just one base apart from a much larger clone, this may be a read error. CDR3 coding DNA: TGCAGCGTTGGGGGTGGTAGGACCGGGGAGCTGTTTTTT. It encodes CSVGGGRTGELFF. V usage is TRBV29-1 and J usage is TRBJ2-2; D not resolved. Germline values: CDR1 SQVTM, CDR2 ANQGSEA. The germline V and J ends were trimmed by 4 bases and 5 bases, with 11 bases remaining between them. The CDR3 sequence is 13 residues long.

In its sample, this clonotype was seen a few times. The chain employs TRBV10-3 and TRBJ2-7; TRBD1 agrees at 7 bases. The CDR3 is 13 amino acids. Germline V gene lookup returns CDR1 ENHRY and CDR2 SYGVKD. J was trimmed by 5 bases and V by 4 bases; bases with no gene match: 5. The DNA for the CDR3 is TGTGCCATCAGTGGACAGGGTGGTCACGAGCAGTACGTC. It yields the protein CAISGQGGHEQYV.